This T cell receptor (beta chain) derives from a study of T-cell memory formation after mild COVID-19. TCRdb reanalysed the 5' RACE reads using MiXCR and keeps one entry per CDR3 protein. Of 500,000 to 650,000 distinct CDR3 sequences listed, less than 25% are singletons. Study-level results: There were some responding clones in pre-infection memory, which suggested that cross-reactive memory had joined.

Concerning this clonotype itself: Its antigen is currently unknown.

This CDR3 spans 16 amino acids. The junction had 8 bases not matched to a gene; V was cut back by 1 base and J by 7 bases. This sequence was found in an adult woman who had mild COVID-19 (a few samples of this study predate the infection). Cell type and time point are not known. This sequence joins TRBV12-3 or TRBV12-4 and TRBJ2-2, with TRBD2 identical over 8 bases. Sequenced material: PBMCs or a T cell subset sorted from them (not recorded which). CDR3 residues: CASSLERGQGGGELFF. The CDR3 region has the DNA TGTGCCAGCAGTTTAGAGCGGGGGCAGGGTGGCGGGGAGCTGTTTTTT.